This TCR beta chain was sequenced for a study of T cell responses to AZD1222 COVID-19 vaccine. This CDR3 has 18 amino acids. Germline values: CDR1 SGHAT, CDR2 FQNNGV. Trimming removed 6 bases from V and 4 bases from J; junction bases left unmatched: 16. Comment on this clone: Its antigen remains unknown.

Here immunoSEQ multiplex PCR was the method, and the copy in TCRdb shows in-frame clones only, minus some. The sample records about 150,000 clones, around 88% being singletons. Study findings and constraints: CD4 TCRs linked to vaccination spanned spike, dominating at 160-218 and 743-854. Repertoires were obtained solely post-peak T cell response. Elevations in Spike-specific TCR breadth and depth followed administration of two AZD1222 doses.

This clonotype was obtained from an adult in good health. The chain has TRBV11-2 and TRBJ2-5; 11 bases match TRBD2. The sample here was peripheral blood, taken on day 0 of AZD1222 vaccination. The CDR3 DNA reads as TGTGCCAGCAGGCGGACAGGGCAACTAGCGGGAGTGCGAGAGACCCAGTACTTC. It specifies CASRRTGQLAGVRETQYF.